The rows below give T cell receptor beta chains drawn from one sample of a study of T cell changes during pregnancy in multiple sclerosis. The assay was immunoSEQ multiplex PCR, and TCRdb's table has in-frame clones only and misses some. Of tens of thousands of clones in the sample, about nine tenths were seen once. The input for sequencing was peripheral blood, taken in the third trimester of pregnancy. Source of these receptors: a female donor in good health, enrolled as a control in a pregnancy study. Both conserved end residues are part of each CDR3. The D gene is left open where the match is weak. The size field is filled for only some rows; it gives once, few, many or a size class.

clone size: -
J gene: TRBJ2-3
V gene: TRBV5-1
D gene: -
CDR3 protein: CASSLDTSSTDTQYF
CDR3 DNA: TGCGCCAGCAGCTTGGACACGTCTAGCACAGATACGCAGTATTTT

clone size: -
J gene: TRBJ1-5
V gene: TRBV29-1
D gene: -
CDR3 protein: CSVTTGGNQPQHF
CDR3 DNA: TGCAGCGTTACCACGGGTGGCAATCAGCCCCAGCATTTT

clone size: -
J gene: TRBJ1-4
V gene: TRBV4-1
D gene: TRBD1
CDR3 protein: CASSQDAGQNPNEKLFF
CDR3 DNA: TGCGCCAGCAGCCAAGATGCGGGACAGAACCCCAATGAAAAACTGTTTTTT

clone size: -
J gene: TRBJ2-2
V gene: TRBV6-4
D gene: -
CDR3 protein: CASRGQGGDGELFF
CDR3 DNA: TGTGCCAGCAGAGGACAGGGAGGGGACGGGGAGCTGTTTTTT

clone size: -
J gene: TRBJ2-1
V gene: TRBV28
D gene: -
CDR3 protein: CASSLGPGFSYNEQFF
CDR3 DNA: TGTGCCAGCAGTTTGGGTCCAGGGTTCAGCTACAATGAGCAGTTCTTC

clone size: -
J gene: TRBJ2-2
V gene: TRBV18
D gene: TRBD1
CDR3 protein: CASSPGTGTTGELFF
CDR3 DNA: TGTGCCAGCTCCCCCGGGACAGGGACCACCGGGGAGCTGTTTTTT

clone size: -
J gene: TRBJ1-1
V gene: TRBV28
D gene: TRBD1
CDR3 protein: CASSQWTGMNTEAFF
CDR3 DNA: TGTGCCAGCAGTCAGTGGACAGGGATGAACACTGAAGCTTTCTTT

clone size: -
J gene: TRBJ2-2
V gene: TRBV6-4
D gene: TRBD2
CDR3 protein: CASSDSGSTGELFF
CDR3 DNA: TGTGCCAGCAGTGACAGCGGGAGCACCGGGGAGCTGTTTTTT

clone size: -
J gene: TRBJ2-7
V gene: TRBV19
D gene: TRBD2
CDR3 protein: CASSMDLAAISYEQYF
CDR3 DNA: TGTGCCAGTAGTATGGATCTAGCGGCAATTTCCTACGAGCAGTACTTC

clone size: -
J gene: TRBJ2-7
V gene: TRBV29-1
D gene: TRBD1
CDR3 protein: CSVEDLGTGRYEQYF
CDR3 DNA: TGCAGCGTTGAAGATCTTGGGACAGGACGCTACGAGCAGTACTTC

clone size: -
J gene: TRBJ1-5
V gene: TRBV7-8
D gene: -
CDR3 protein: CASSPSRGGGTGTRPQHF
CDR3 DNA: TGTGCCAGCAGCCCGTCGCGGGGCGGGGGGACGGGGACTCGGCCCCAGCATTTT

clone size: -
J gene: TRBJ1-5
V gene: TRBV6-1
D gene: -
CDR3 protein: CASSEGQAYQPQHF
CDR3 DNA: TGTGCCAGCAGTGAAGGGCAGGCGTATCAGCCCCAGCATTTT

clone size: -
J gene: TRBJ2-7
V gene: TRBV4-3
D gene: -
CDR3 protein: CASSQGGDSYEQYF
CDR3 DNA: TGCGCCAGCAGCCAAGGGGGGGACTCCTACGAGCAGTACTTC

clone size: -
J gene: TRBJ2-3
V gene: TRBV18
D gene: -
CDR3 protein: CASSSTTGGGNTQYF
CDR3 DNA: TGTGCCAGCTCATCAACTACCGGGGGTGGAAATACGCAGTATTTT

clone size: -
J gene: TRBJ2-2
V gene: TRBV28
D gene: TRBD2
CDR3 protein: CASSFSGTRHTGELFF
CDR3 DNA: TGTGCCAGCAGTTTCTCCGGGACTAGGCACACCGGGGAGCTGTTTTTT

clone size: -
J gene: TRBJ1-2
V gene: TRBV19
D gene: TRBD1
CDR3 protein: CASSEGGRGYTF
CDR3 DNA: TGTGCCAGTAGTGAAGGGGGCCGTGGCTACACCTTC

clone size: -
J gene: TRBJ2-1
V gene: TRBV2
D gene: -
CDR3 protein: CASSALEGGRNEQFF
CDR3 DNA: TGTGCCAGCAGTGCTTTGGAGGGAGGAAGGAATGAGCAGTTCTTC

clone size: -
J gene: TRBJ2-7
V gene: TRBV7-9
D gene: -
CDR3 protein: CASSSRIYEQYF
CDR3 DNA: TGTGCCAGCAGCTCCAGGATCTACGAGCAGTACTTC

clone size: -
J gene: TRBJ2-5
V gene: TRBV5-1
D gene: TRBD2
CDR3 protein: CASSFRGEETQYF
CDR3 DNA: TGCGCCAGCAGCTTCCGGGGGGAAGAGACCCAGTACTTC

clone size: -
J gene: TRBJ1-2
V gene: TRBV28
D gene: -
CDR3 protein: CASSFLMGLNYGYTF
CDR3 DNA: TGTGCCAGCAGTTTTCTGATGGGCCTCAACTATGGCTACACCTTC

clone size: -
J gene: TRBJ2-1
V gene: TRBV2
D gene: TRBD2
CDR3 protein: CASSDVVRGSGGAVRYNEQFF
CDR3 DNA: TGTGCCAGCAGTGACGTGGTGCGGGGTAGCGGGGGGGCCGTGAGATACAATGAGCAGTTCTTC

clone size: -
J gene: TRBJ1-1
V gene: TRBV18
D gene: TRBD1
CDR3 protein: CASSPPGGLNTEAFF
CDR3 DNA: TGTGCCAGCTCACCTCCAGGGGGTTTGAACACTGAAGCTTTCTTT

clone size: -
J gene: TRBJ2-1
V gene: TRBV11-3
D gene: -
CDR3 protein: CASSKQGSDEQFF
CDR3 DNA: TGTGCCAGCAGCAAACAGGGAAGCGATGAGCAGTTCTTC

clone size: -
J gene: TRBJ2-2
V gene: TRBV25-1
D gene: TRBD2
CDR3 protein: CASSELAGGPGTGELFF
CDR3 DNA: TGTGCCAGCAGTGAACTAGCGGGGGGGCCGGGCACCGGGGAGCTGTTTTTT

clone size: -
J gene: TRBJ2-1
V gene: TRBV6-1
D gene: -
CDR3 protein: CASSEALPVDEQFF
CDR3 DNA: TGTGCCAGCAGTGAAGCGCTTCCGGTGGATGAGCAGTTCTTC

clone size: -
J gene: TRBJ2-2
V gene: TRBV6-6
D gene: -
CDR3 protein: CASTRFTGTGELFF
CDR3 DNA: TGTGCCAGCACCCGGTTCACTGGCACCGGGGAGCTGTTTTTT

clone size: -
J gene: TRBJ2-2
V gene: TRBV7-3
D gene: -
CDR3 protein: CASSLLYNTGELFF
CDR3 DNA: TGTGCCAGCAGCTTATTATATAACACCGGGGAGCTGTTTTTT

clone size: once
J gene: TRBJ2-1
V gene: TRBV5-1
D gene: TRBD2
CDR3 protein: CASSSRTSPTEQFF
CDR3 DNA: TGCGCCAGCAGCTCCCGGACTAGCCCGACTGAGCAGTTCTTC

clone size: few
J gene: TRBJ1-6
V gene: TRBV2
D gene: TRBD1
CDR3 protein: CASSEMGRGNSPLHF
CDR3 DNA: TGTGCCAGCAGTGAAATGGGCAGGGGGAATTCACCCCTCCACTTT

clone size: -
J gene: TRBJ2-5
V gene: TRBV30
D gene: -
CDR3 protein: CARSLALQETQYF
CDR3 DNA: TGTGCCCGAAGCCTCGCTCTGCAAGAGACCCAGTACTTC

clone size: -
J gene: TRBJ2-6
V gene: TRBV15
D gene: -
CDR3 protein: CATSSAGTGANVLTF
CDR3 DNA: TGTGCCACCAGCAGCGCGGGGACTGGGGCCAACGTCCTGACTTTC

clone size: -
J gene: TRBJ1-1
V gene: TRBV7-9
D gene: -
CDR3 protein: CASSPSGGRLNTEAFF
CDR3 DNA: TGTGCCAGCAGCCCATCCGGGGGGCGGCTGAACACTGAAGCTTTCTTT

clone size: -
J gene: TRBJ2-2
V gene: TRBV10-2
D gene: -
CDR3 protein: CASRGTDNTGELFF
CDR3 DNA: TGCGCCAGCCGCGGGACGGATAACACCGGGGAGCTGTTTTTT

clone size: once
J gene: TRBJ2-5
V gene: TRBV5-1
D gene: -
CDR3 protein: CASSLPGVQETQYF
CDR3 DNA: TGCGCCAGCAGCTTACCAGGGGTACAAGAGACCCAGTACTTC

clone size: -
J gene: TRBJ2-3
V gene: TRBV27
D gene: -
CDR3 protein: CASSYLAGKGTDTQYF
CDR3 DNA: TGTGCCAGCAGTTACCTCGCGGGGAAGGGGACAGATACGCAGTATTTT

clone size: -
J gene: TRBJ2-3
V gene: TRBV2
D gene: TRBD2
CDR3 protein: CASSDRRGGRGRTDTQYF
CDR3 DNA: TGTGCCAGCAGTGACAGGCGGGGGGGCCGAGGTAGGACAGATACGCAGTATTTT

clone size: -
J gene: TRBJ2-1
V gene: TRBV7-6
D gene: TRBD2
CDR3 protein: CASSARLAGALNEQFF
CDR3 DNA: TGTGCCAGCAGCGCCAGACTAGCGGGGGCCCTCAATGAGCAGTTCTTC

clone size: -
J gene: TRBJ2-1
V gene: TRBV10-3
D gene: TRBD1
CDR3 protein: CAISDPTGSSEQFF
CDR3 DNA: TGTGCCATCAGTGACCCGACAGGGTCGAGTGAGCAGTTCTTC

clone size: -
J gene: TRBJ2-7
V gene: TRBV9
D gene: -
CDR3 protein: CASSEGLAPHEQYF
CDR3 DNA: TGTGCCAGCAGCGAGGGACTGGCGCCACACGAGCAGTACTTC

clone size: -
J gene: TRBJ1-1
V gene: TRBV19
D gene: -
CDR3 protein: CASRGGRTGLATEAFF
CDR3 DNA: TGTGCCAGTAGGGGGGGACGGACGGGCCTCGCGACTGAAGCTTTCTTT

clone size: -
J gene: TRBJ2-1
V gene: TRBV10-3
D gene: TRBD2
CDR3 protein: CAISNGGLNNEQFF
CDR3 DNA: TGTGCCATCAGCAACGGGGGACTAAATAATGAGCAGTTCTTC

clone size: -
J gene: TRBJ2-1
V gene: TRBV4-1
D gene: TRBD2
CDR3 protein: CASSQASGRPYNEQFF
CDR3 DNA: TGCGCCAGCAGCCAAGCTAGCGGGAGGCCGTACAATGAGCAGTTCTTC